The 14 T cell receptor beta chains presented below share a single source sample, sequenced in a study of patients and donors after allogeneic stem cell transplantation. TCRdb ran MiXCR on the RT-PCR reads and lists one entry per CDR3 protein. This sample has about 200,000 distinct CDR3 sequences, with about 37% found just once. Sequenced material: blood, either unsorted or a sorted T cell fraction (not recorded which). All receptors derive from a human donor who was either an allogeneic HSCT recipient or a stem cell or donor lymphocyte infusion donor (not recorded which). It is not recorded whose cells these are; they may come from a transplant donor.

V and J are TRBV20-1 and TRBJ2-2; TRBD2 might be the D (6 bases). The length of the CDR3 is 15 residues. Germline CDR1 reads DFQATT; CDR2 reads SNEGSKA (reference sequence). Between the trimmed V and J ends, which lost 5 bases and 1 base, there was a span of 14 bases. DNA for the CDR3: TGCAGTGCTGACCTCCGGGAGCGGAACACCGGGGAGCTGTTTTTT. It translates to CSADLRERNTGELFF.

The chain couples TRBV12-3 or TRBV12-4 to TRBJ2-5; maybe TRBD2 (5 bases). With 0 bases removed from V and 12 bases from J, the gap between germline ends came to 14 bases. The CDR3 loop spans 13 amino acids. In DNA, the CDR3 is TGTGCCAGCAGTTTAGCGATTGGGAGTAAGGAGTACTTC. Translating gives CASSLAIGSKEYF.

The rearrangement uses TRBV7-9 and TRBJ2-1, with D perhaps matching TRBD1 or TRBD2 (5 bases each). The CDR3 length is 13 residues. V dropped 3 bases and J dropped 5 bases, with 8 bases sitting between them. Germline CDR1 is SEHNR and CDR2 is FQNEAQ (reference sequence). The CDR3 protein is CASSFGTDNEQFF. DNA of the CDR3: TGTGCCAGCAGCTTCGGGACCGACAATGAGCAGTTCTTC.

The rearrangement joins TRBV12-3 or TRBV12-4 to TRBJ2-1; 8 nucleotides align to TRBD1. J lost 5 bases, V lost 2 bases, and 5 bases had no gene match. The CDR3 extends over 15 amino acids. The CDR3 loop is CASSLRQGRNNEQFF. The DNA of the CDR3 is TGTGCCAGCAGTTTAAGACAGGGGAGGAACAATGAGCAGTTCTTC.

J is TRBJ2-1 and V is TRBV11-2; 7 bases map to TRBD2. The ends lost 4 bases at V and 7 bases at J; junction bases unmatched: 16. CDR1 and CDR2 (germline): SGHAT, FQNNGV. This CDR3 spans 17 amino acids. In nucleotides, the CDR3 is TGTGCCAGCAGCTCCCTCCGGGTCTCGGGAGGCCGAAATGAGCAGTTCTTC. It encodes CASSSLRVSGGRNEQFF.

This clonotype was recorded a few times. The chain is built from TRBV6-1 and TRBJ1-2; no definite D call. The V gene lost 0 bases and the J gene lost 0 bases, with 8 bases spanning the gap. The CDR3 totals 15 residues. In germline, CDR1 is MNHNS, CDR2 SASEGT. The CDR3 is CASSEALGPNYGYTF. The CDR3 nucleotides are TGTGCCAGCAGTGAAGCGCTAGGCCCTAACTATGGCTACACCTTC.

The table lists this clonotype with a count of one. V is TRBV28 and J is TRBJ1-5; 7 bases line up with TRBD1. Germline V gene sequence: CDR1 MDHEN, CDR2 SYDVKM. V lost 10 bases and J lost 3; bases outside the gene matches: 18. The CDR3 is 17 residues long. The CDR3 sequence is CANSQDRDSINNQPQHF. In nucleotides, the CDR3 is TGTGCCAACAGCCAAGACCGGGACAGCATAAACAATCAGCCCCAGCATTTT.

This clonotype was counted only a few times. The chain links TRBV12-3 or TRBV12-4 to TRBJ2-3; weak D call: TRBD2 (6 bases). CDR3 size: 14 residues. V was clipped by 7 bases and J by 1 base, with 12 bases between them. The DNA of the CDR3 is TGTGCCAGCACCCGACTAGAGGGCACAGATACGCAGTATTTT. This sequence encodes CASTRLEGTDTQYF.

This clonotype was seen once. The rearrangement links TRBV4-1 to TRBJ2-7; 7 nucleotides line up with TRBD1. V trimming: 0 bases; J trimming: 3 bases; junction bases outside the gene matches: 5. There are 15 residues in the CDR3. Germline V lookup: CDR1 MGHRA, CDR2 YSYEKL. CDR3 region: CASSQDMAGGYEQYF. CDR3 sequence (DNA): TGCGCCAGCAGCCAAGATATGGCAGGGGGCTACGAGCAGTACTTC.

A few counts support this clonotype. The chain recombines TRBV20-1 with TRBJ2-2; D is possibly TRBD2 (6 bases). CDR1 is DFQATT, CDR2 SNEGSKA, per germline (reference sequence). V lost 6 bases and J lost 4, with 15 bases in between. The CDR3 contains 14 residues. The CDR3 loop reads CSAGTERITGELFF. The CDR3 nucleotides are TGCAGTGCCGGGACTGAACGGATCACCGGGGAGCTGTTTTTT.

This clonotype was picked up a small number of times. The rearrangement links TRBV25-1 to TRBJ2-7, with D tentatively TRBD2 (6 bases). The V gene's germline CDR1 is MGHDK and CDR2 SYGVNS. Deletions cut 1 base from V and 3 bases from J, with 7 bases between. The CDR3 contains 13 residues. In nucleotides, the CDR3 is TGTGCCAGCAGTGAATGGGGGGTCTACGAGCAGTACTTC. As protein: CASSEWGVYEQYF.

V is TRBV28 and J is TRBJ1-6, with a possible D match to TRBD1 (5 bases). The CDR3 loop spans 14 amino acids. The V gene's germline CDR1 is MDHEN and CDR2 SYDVKM. The ends were cut back, 1 base at V and 8 bases at J, with 9 bases in the middle. CDR3 DNA sequence: TGTGCCAGCAGTTTATTGCGACAGTATTCACCCCTCCACTTT. As protein: CASSLLRQYSPLHF.

This clonotype was detected a few times. The rearrangement joins TRBV28 to TRBJ1-2; 8 positions agree with TRBD1. The trim removed 10 bases at V and 4 bases at J, leaving 5 bases unmatched. Germline values: CDR1 MDHEN, CDR2 SYDVKM. This CDR3 is 12 amino acids long. This CDR3 is CATSTGGYGYTF. In nucleotides, the CDR3 is TGTGCCACCTCTACAGGGGGCTATGGCTACACCTTC.

The chain combines TRBV4-1 with TRBJ2-4, with TRBD1 as a possible D gene (5 bases). Germline lookup yields CDR1 MGHRA and CDR2 YSYEKL. The V gene lost 5 bases and the J gene lost 5 bases, with 7 bases spanning the gap. The CDR3 is made up of 12 amino acids. The CDR3 reads CASSETENIQYF. As DNA, the CDR3 is TGCGCCAGCAGCGAGACAGAAAACATTCAGTACTTC.